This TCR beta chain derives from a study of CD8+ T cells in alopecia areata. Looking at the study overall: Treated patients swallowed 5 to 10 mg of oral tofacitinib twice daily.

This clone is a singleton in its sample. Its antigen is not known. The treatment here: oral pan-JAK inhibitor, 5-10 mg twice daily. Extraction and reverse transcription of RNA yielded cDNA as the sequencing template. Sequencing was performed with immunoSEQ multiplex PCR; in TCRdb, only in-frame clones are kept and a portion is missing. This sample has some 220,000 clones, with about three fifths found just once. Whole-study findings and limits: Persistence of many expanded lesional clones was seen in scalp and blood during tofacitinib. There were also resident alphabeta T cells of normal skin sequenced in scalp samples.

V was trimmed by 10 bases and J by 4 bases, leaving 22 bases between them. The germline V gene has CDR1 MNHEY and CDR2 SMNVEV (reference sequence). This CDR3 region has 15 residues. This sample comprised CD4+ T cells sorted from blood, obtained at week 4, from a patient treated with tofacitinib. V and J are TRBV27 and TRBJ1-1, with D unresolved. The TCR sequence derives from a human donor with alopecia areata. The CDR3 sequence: CATSLNPRTGTEAFF. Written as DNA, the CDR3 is TGTGCCACTTCACTGAATCCCCGGACCGGCACTGAAGCTTTCTTT.